This T cell receptor (beta chain) was captured by sequencing in a study of CD8 T cells in ankylosing spondylitis. Findings of the study overall: Some motif variants had been reported before (in reactive arthritis synovial fluid and blood). Significant enrichment of disease-linked clones was reported in matched ankylosing spondylitis synovial fluid. Ankylosing spondylitis blood appeared to carry a characteristic TCR beta motif of several highly homologous variants.

Scientists made TCR beta libraries using quantitative 5'-RACE with molecular barcodes. TCRdb processed the 5' RACE reads anew with MiXCR; each CDR3 protein has one entry. The sample lists roughly 91,000 distinct CDR3 sequences, about 8.5% seen once, with roughly 9.9% in the top ten. Trimming cost V 1 base and J 6 bases, with 20 bases left between them. CDR1 is MGHRA and CDR2 is YSYEKL in the germline V gene. The CDR3 is 17 residues long. This clonotype has at least ten counts. What it binds is unknown. Sequencing was done on a sample of blood, either unsorted or a sorted T cell fraction (not recorded which). The chain has TRBV4-1 and TRBJ2-3, with D possibly matching TRBD2 (6 bases). This sequence was found in a male donor with ankylosing spondylitis or in good health (not recorded which). The CDR3 DNA sequence: TGCGCCAGCAGCCAAGTGGGGCGAGGGCGGAGCGGGGATACGCAGTATTTT. It codes for CASSQVGRGRSGDTQYF.